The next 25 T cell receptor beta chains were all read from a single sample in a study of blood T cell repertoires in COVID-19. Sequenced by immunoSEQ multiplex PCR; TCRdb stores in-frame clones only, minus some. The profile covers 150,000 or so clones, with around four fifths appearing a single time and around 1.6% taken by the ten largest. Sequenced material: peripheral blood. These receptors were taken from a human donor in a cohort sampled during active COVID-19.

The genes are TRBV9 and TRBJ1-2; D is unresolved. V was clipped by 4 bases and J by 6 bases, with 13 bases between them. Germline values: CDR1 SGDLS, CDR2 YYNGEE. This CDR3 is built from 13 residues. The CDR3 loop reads CASSKWAANGYTF. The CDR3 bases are TGTGCCAGCAGCAAATGGGCCGCAAATGGCTACACCTTC.

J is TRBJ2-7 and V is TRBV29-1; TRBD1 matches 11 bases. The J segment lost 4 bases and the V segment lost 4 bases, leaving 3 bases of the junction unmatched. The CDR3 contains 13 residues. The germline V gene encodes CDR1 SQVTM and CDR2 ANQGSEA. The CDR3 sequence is CSVGTGGKYEQYF. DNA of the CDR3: TGCAGCGTTGGGACAGGGGGCAAGTACGAGCAGTACTTC.

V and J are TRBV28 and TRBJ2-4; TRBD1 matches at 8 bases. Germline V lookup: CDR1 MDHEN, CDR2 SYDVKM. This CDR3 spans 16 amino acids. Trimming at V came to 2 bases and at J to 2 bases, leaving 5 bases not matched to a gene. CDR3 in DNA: TGTGCCAGCAGTTTAAACGACAGGGGCCCCAAAAACATTCAGTACTTC. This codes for CASSLNDRGPKNIQYF. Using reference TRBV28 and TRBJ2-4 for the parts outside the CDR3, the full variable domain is DVKVTQSSRYLVKRTGEKVFLECVQDMDHENMFWYRQDPGLGLRLIYFSYDVKMKEKGDIPEGYSVSREKKERFSLILESASTNQTSMYLCASSLNDRGPKNIQYFGAGTRLSVL.

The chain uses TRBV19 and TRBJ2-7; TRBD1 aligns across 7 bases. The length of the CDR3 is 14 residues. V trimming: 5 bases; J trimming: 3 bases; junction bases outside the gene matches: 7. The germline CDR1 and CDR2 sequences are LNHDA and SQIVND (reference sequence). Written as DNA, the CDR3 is TGTGCCAGTAGTCCACCGGGACAGAACTACGAGCAGTACTTC. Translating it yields CASSPPGQNYEQYF.

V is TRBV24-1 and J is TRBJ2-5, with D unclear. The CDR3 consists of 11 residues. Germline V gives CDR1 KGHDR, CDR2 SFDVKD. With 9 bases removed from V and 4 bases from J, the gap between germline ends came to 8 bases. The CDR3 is CATASGETQYF. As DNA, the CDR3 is TGTGCCACCGCTTCCGGAGAGACCCAGTACTTC.

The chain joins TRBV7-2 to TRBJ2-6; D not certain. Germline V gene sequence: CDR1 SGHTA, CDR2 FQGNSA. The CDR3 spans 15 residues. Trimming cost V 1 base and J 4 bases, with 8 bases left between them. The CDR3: CASSLGGWGANVLTF. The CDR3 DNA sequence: TGTGCCAGCAGCTTAGGAGGTTGGGGGGCCAACGTCCTGACTTTC.

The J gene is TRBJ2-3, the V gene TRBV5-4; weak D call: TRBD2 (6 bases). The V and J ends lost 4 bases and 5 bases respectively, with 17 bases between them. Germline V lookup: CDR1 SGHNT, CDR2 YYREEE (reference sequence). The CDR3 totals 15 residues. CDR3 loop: CASSPRGRVGDTQYF. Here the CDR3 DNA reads TGTGCCAGCAGCCCGCGGGGCAGGGTGGGAGATACGCAGTATTTT.

The CDR3 sequence: CASSTRTPVDTQYF. For the CDR3, the DNA is TGTGCCAGCAGCACTAGGACCCCAGTAGATACGCAGTATTTT. This sequence joins TRBV7-2 and TRBJ2-3; possibly TRBD2 for D (5 bases). There are 14 residues in the CDR3. V gave up 5 bases and J gave up 5 bases, with 14 bases separating them. The germline gives CDR1 SGHTA, CDR2 FQGNSA.

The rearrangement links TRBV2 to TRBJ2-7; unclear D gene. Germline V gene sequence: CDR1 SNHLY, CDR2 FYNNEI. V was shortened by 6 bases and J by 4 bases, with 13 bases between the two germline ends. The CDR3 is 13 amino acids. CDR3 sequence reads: CASSPLTSYEQYF. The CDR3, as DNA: TGTGCCAGCAGCCCCCTGACTTCGTACGAGCAGTACTTC. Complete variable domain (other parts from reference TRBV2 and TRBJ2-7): EPEVTQTPSHQVTQMGQEVILRCVPISNHLYFYWYRQILGQKVEFLVSFYNNEISEKSEIFDDQFSVERPDGSNFTLKIRSTKLEDSAMYFCASSPLTSYEQYFGPGTRLTVT.

DNA for the CDR3: TGTGCCAGCAGTGATCAGGCCGCAGCCTACAATGAGCAGTTCTTC. Protein sequence: CASSDQAAAYNEQFF. The chain is built from TRBV6-4 and TRBJ2-1, with D hard to call. Trimming took 3 bases from V and 2 from J, leaving 11 bases between them. Germline CDR1 MRHNA, CDR2 SNTAGT. The CDR3 runs to 15 residues.

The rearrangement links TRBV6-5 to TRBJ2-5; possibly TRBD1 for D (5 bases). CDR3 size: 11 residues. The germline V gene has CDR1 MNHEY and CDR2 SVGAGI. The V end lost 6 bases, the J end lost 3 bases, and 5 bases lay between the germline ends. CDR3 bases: TGTGCCAGCAGGACAGAAGAGACCCAGTACTTC. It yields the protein CASRTEETQYF.

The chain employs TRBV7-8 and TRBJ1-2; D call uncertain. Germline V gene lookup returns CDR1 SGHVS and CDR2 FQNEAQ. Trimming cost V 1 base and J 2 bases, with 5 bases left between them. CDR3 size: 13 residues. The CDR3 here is CASSLVQNYGYTF. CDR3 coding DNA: TGTGCCAGCAGCTTAGTTCAGAACTATGGCTACACCTTC.

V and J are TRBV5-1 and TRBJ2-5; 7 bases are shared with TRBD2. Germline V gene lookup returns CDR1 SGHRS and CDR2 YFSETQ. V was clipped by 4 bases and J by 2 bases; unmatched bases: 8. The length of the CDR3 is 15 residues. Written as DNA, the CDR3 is TGCGCCAGCAGCCAACTGGGACTAACTCAAGAGACCCAGTACTTC. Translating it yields CASSQLGLTQETQYF. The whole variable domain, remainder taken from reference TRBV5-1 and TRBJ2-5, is KAGVTQTPRYLIKTRGQQVTLSCSPISGHRSVSWYQQTPGQGLQFLFEYFSETQRNKGNFPGRFSGRQFSNSRSEMNVSTLELGDSALYLCASSQLGLTQETQYFGPGTRLLVL.

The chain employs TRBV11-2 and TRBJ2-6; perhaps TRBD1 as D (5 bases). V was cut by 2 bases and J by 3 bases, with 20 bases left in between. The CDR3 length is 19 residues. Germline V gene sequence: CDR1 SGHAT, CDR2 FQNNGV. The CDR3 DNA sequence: TGTGCCAGCAGCTTATTTGGGCAGGGTGTTACAGGTGGGGCCAACGTCCTGACTTTC. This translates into CASSLFGQGVTGGANVLTF.

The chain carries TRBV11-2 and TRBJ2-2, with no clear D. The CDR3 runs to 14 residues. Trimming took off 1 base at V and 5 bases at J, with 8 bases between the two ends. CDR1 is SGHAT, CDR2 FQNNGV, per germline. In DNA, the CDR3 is TGTGCCAGCAGCTTAGTCAGGTCTACCGGGGAGCTGTTTTTT. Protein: CASSLVRSTGELFF.

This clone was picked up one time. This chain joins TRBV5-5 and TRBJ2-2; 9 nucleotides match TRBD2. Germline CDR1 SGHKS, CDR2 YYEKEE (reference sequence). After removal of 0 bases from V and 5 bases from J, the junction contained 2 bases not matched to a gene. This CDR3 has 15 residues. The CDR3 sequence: CASSLGAGGTGELFF. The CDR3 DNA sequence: TGTGCCAGCAGCTTGGGAGCGGGAGGTACCGGGGAGCTGTTTTTT.

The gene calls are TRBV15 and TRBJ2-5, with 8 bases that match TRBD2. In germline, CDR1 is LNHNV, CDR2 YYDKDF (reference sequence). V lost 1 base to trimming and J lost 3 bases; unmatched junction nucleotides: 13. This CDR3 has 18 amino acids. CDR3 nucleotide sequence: TGTGCCACCAGCAGAGGCTCCCGGTTTAGCGGGAAGGAAGAGACCCAGTACTTC. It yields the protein CATSRGSRFSGKEETQYF.

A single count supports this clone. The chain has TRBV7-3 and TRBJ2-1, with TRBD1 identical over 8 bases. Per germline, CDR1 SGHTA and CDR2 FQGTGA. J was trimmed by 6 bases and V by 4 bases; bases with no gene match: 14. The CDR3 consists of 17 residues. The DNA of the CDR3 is TGTGCCAGCAGCTCAACCCGACAGGGGTCTACGAGCAATGAGCAGTTCTTC. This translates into CASSSTRQGSTSNEQFF.

CDR3 nucleotides: TGTGCCAGCACCCTCCAAGGGAGTGCTAATGAAAAACTGTTTTTT. This translates into CASTLQGSANEKLFF. The V call is TRBV2, the J call TRBJ1-4; D is unclear. The V and J ends lost 7 bases and 3 bases respectively, with 15 bases between them. The CDR3 is 15 residues long. The germline CDR1 and CDR2 sequences are SNHLY and FYNNEI.

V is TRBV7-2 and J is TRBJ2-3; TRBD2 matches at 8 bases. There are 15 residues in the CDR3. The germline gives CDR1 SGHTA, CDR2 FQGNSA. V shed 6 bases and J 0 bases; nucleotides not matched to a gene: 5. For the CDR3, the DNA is TGTGCCAGCAGACGCATAGCGGGGAGCACAGATACGCAGTATTTT. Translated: CASRRIAGSTDTQYF.

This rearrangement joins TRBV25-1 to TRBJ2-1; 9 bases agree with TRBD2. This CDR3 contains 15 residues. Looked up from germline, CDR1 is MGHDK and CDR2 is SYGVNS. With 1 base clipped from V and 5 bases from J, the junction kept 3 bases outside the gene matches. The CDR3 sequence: CASSEFIAGDNEQFF. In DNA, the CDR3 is TGTGCCAGCAGTGAATTTATAGCGGGAGACAATGAGCAGTTCTTC. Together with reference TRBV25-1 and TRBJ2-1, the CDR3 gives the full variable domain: EADIYQTPRYLVIGTGKKITLECSQTMGHDKMYWYQQDPGMELHLIHYSYGVNSTEKGDLSSESTVSRIRTEHFPLTLESARPSHTSQYLCASSEFIAGDNEQFFGPGTRLTVL.

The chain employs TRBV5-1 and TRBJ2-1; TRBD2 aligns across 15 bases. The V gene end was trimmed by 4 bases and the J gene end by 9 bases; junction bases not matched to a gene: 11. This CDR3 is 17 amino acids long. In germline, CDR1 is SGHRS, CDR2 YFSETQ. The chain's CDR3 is CASSAPGLAGGLSEQFF. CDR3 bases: TGCGCCAGCAGCGCGCCGGGACTAGCGGGAGGCCTTAGTGAGCAGTTCTTC.

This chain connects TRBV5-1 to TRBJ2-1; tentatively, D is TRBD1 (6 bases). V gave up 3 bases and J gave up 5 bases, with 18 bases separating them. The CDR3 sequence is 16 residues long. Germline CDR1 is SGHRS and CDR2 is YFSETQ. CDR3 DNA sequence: TGCGCCAGCAGCTCGCACGGGACAAATAAGGACAATGAGCAGTTCTTC. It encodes CASSSHGTNKDNEQFF.

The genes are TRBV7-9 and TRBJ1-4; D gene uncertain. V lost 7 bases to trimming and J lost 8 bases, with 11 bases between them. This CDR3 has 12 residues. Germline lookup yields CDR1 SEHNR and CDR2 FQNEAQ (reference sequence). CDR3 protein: CASNAVGEKLFF. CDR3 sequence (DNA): TGTGCCAGCAATGCGGTTGGGGAAAAACTGTTTTTT.

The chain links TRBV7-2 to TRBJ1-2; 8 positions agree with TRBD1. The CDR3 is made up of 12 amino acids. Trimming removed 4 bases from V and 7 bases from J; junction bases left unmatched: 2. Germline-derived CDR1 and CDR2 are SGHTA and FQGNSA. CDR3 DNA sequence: TGTGCCAGCAGCTGGACAGGGATTGGCTACACCTTC. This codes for CASSWTGIGYTF.